The clone carrying this T cell receptor delta chain counts as medium-sized. Its antigen is not known. TCRdb called clones from the PCR reads again using CATT. In the table there are 6,200 or so delta-chain clones, roughly 40% of which are singletons. The data originate from a study of human gamma delta and Vdelta1 T cells. Trimming cost V 0 bases and J 3 bases; bases outside gene matches: 15. Germline V gene lookup returns CDR1 TSWWSYY and CDR2 QGS. This CDR3 has 20 amino acids. This rearrangement joins TRDV1 to TRDJ1; TRDD3 agrees at 11 bases. The sample consisted of Vdelta1 gamma-delta T cells from blood grown in culture (DOT cells). This clonotype was sampled from a human donor in good health. DNA of the CDR3: TGTGCTCTTGGGGAACTCTCCTTCTGGGGGATACTCGAGGGGTCCGATAAACTCATCTTT. This sequence encodes CALGELSFWGILEGSDKLIF.